This is a list of T cell receptor beta chains from one sample in a study of T cell responses to AZD1222 COVID-19 vaccine. TCRdb's copy holds only in-frame clones and misses some; the assay was immunoSEQ multiplex PCR. This table holds around 100,000 clones, about 85% found once. The material sequenced was peripheral blood, taken 28 days after the second AZD1222 dose. These receptors came from an adult who received the AZD1222 COVID-19 vaccine. The CDR3 runs from the conserved cysteine through the conserved F or W. The D gene is left open where the match is weak. Part of the rows lack a size; the others show once, few, many or a class for expanded clones.

>TRBV28|few|-|TRBJ2-7
CASSPQLGLTYEQYF
TGTGCCAGCAGTCCCCAACTAGGTCTGACCTACGAGCAGTACTTC
>TRBV15|-|-|TRBJ1-2
CATSRNTGPYGYTF
TGTGCCACCAGCAGAAATACAGGGCCGTATGGCTACACCTTC
>TRBV28|once|TRBD1|TRBJ1-3
CASSRSRQGPIWDTIYF
TGTGCCAGCAGCCGATCCCGACAGGGCCCAATCTGGGACACCATATATTTT
>TRBV3-1/TRBV3-2|-|-|TRBJ2-7
CASSHDLAYEQYF
TGTGCCAGCAGCCACGATCTAGCCTACGAGCAGTACTTC
>TRBV9|-|-|TRBJ1-2
CASSGTGGGYGYTF
TGTGCCAGCAGCGGCACCGGGGGCGGCTATGGCTACACCTTC
>TRBV6-5|-|TRBD1|TRBJ1-5
CASSQGQQEQPQHF
TGTGCCAGCAGCCAGGGACAGCAAGAACAGCCCCAGCATTTT
>TRBV27|-|TRBD2|TRBJ2-1
CASSLGLAESYNEQFF
TGTGCCAGCAGTTTAGGGCTAGCGGAGTCCTACAATGAGCAGTTCTTC
>TRBV20-1|-|-|TRBJ1-3
CSAPLGNTIYF
TGCAGTGCTCCCTTGGGAAACACCATATATTTT
>TRBV30|-|-|TRBJ2-7
CAWSVSGDEQYF
TGTGCCTGGAGTGTCTCGGGAGACGAGCAGTACTTC
>TRBV5-3|few|-|TRBJ2-3
CARLGCTDTQYF
TGTGCCAGATTAGGGTGCACAGATACGCAGTATTTT
>TRBV28|-|TRBD2|TRBJ2-1
CASSRLASNNEQFF
TGTGCCAGCAGCCGACTAGCGTCTAACAATGAGCAGTTCTTC
>TRBV6-1|few|TRBD2|TRBJ2-4
CASSEDVTSGVAKNIQYF
TGTGCCAGCAGTGAAGATGTTACTAGCGGGGTAGCCAAAAACATTCAGTACTTC
>TRBV4-3|-|-|TRBJ1-1
CASSQAGNTEAFF
TGCGCCAGCAGCCAGGCAGGAAACACTGAAGCTTTCTTT
>TRBV5-1|-|-|TRBJ2-5
CASGPRVPGRETQYF
TGCGCCAGCGGGCCACGGGTCCCGGGGCGGGAGACCCAGTACTTC
>TRBV4-1|-|TRBD2|TRBJ2-1
CASSRLAPIGGARGEQFF
TGCGCCAGCAGCCGCCTAGCCCCTATCGGGGGGGCCCGGGGTGAGCAGTTCTTC
>TRBV27|-|-|TRBJ1-1
CASSLSSVAEAFF
TGTGCCAGCAGTTTATCGAGCGTCGCTGAAGCTTTCTTT
>TRBV11-3|-|TRBD2|TRBJ2-7
CASSFRTSGSSYEQYF
TGTGCCAGCAGCTTTAGGACTAGCGGGAGTAGTTACGAGCAGTACTTC
>TRBV10-3|few|TRBD1|TRBJ1-2
CAISPGTGIYGYTF
TGTGCCATCAGCCCTGGGACAGGGATCTATGGCTACACCTTC